The 23 T cell receptor beta chains listed next were all sequenced from one sample in a study of T cell repertoires in cytomegalovirus infection. Using its own MiXCR run on the reads, TCRdb lists one record per CDR3 protein. In the table there are under 800,000 distinct CDR3 sequences, less than 25% of which are singletons. Sequenced material: CD8+ T cells from PBMCs. The source of these receptors is a human donor in good health (CMV status not recorded). Some clones in this sample may be carry-over from other donors' samples.

The V call is TRBV14, the J call TRBJ2-5; D possibly uses TRBD1 or TRBD2 (5 bases each). The CDR3 is 17 residues long. Germline values: CDR1 SGHDN, CDR2 FVKESK. V gave up 4 bases and J gave up 0 bases, with 18 bases separating them. CDR3 in amino acids: CASSLILGTQYQETQYF. CDR3 coding DNA: TGTGCCAGCAGCCTCATCTTGGGGACCCAGTACCAAGAGACCCAGTACTTC.

V usage is TRBV6-2 or TRBV6-3 and J usage is TRBJ1-2; TRBD1 matches 7 bases. From germline, CDR1 is MNHEY and CDR2 SVGEGT. This CDR3 has 13 residues. Unmatched junction bases numbered 4, after V lost 7 bases and J lost 2 bases. The CDR3 DNA is TGTGCCAGCAATCTACAGGGGAACTATGGCTACACCTTC. It codes for CASNLQGNYGYTF.

This clonotype appeared a few times. This chain links TRBV28 with TRBJ2-2, with unresolved D. CDR3 length: 16 residues. Germline V gene sequence: CDR1 MDHEN, CDR2 SYDVKM. V was cut by 4 bases and J by 4 bases, with 16 bases left in between. The CDR3 coding sequence is TGTGCCAGCAGTTGGTTGCCGACCCTAACCACCGGGGAGCTGTTTTTT. This codes for CASSWLPTLTTGELFF.

At least ten counts were recorded for this clonotype. The rearrangement links TRBV6-5 to TRBJ2-7; a possible D gene is TRBD1 (5 bases). The ends were cut back, 0 bases at V and 2 bases at J, with 14 bases in the middle. This CDR3 comprises 16 residues. Germline V gene data show CDR1 as MNHEY and CDR2 as SVGAGI. Here the CDR3 reads CASSYSIQVAPYEQYV. The CDR3, as DNA: TGTGCCAGCAGTTACTCTATACAGGTTGCCCCCTACGAGCAGTACGTC.

This clonotype was picked up a small number of times. This chain joins TRBV28 and TRBJ1-4; D unclear. Germline V gene lookup returns CDR1 MDHEN and CDR2 SYDVKM. This CDR3 comprises 18 residues. The V end lost 3 bases, the J end lost 4 bases, and 21 bases lay between the germline ends. Here the CDR3 DNA reads TGTGCCAGCAGTTTGGACTTGTCAGGCACCACTTATAATGAAAAACTGTTTTTT. Translating gives CASSLDLSGTTYNEKLFF.

The chain joins TRBV2 to TRBJ2-1; 7 bases map to TRBD1. From germline, CDR1 is SNHLY and CDR2 FYNNEI. The J segment lost 8 bases and the V segment lost 10 bases, leaving 14 bases of the junction unmatched. The CDR3 length is 14 residues. Here the CDR3 DNA reads TGTGCCATACCTGCCCGGGACAGAGGGGATGAGCAGTTCTTC. It yields the protein CAIPARDRGDEQFF.

This clonotype was seen many times. The rearrangement joins TRBV7-9 to TRBJ2-2; D gene unclear. Germline assignment: CDR1 SEHNR and CDR2 FQNEAQ (reference sequence). V was trimmed by 1 base and J by 7 bases, leaving 13 bases between them. The CDR3 is 15 amino acids. In DNA, the CDR3 is TGTGCCAGCAGCTTAGGACTCGACGACGGCGGGGAGCTGTTTTTT. Its protein product is CASSLGLDDGGELFF.

Of note for this clonotype: A much larger clone lies a single base off, so this may be a read error. V gene TRBV7-9 combines with J gene TRBJ2-5; tentatively, D is TRBD1 (5 bases). CDR3 size: 15 residues. Between the trimmed V and J ends, which lost 6 bases and 4 bases, there was a span of 18 bases. CDR1 is SEHNR, CDR2 FQNEAQ, per germline (reference sequence). CDR3 nucleotide sequence: TGTGCCAGCAGTCATCAGGACACCCCACGAGAGACCCAGTACTTC. This encodes CASSHQDTPRETQYF.

The J gene is TRBJ2-1, the V gene TRBV7-9; TRBD2 matches at 16 bases. CDR1 and CDR2 from the germline V gene are SEHNR and FQNEAQ (reference sequence). The V gene end was trimmed by 5 bases and the J gene end by 5 bases; junction bases not matched to a gene: 9. The CDR3 is made up of 18 amino acids. This CDR3 is CASSRTPGLAGGDNEQFF. The CDR3 DNA follows: TGTGCCAGCAGCCGAACCCCGGGACTAGCGGGGGGGGACAATGAGCAGTTCTTC.

This clonotype turned up a few times. This sequence joins TRBV20-1 and TRBJ2-1; D is possibly TRBD1 (5 bases). Germline CDR1 DFQATT, CDR2 SNEGSKA (reference sequence). V was cut by 5 bases and J by 3 bases, with 11 bases left in between. The CDR3 is 13 residues long. CDR3 in DNA: TGCAGTGCTGAGCAGGGATACTACAATGAGCAGTTCTTC. Encoded protein: CSAEQGYYNEQFF.

This clonotype was observed a few times. V usage is TRBV29-1 and J usage is TRBJ2-1; 13 nucleotides align to TRBD2. The CDR3 extends over 16 amino acids. V lost 6 bases, J lost 1 base, and 6 bases stayed unmatched. CDR1 SQVTM and CDR2 ANQGSEA come from the germline V gene. The CDR3 reads CSVTGLAGDSYNEQFF. The CDR3 nucleotides read TGCAGCGTCACCGGACTAGCGGGGGATTCCTACAATGAGCAGTTCTTC.

This clonotype was detected only a few times. CDR3 loop: CASSRTVLEQYF. The CDR3 coding sequence is TGTGCCAGCAGTCGGACGGTGCTGGAGCAGTACTTC. This rearrangement joins TRBV6-2 or TRBV6-3 to TRBJ2-7, with unresolved D. Trimming took 5 bases from V and 7 from J, leaving 12 bases between them. The CDR3 has 12 amino acids. Germline-derived CDR1 and CDR2 are MNHEY and SVGEGT.

The chain recombines TRBV20-1 with TRBJ2-3; 10 bases are shared with TRBD2. The ends lost 6 bases at V and 5 bases at J; junction bases unmatched: 11. Looked up from germline, CDR1 is DFQATT and CDR2 is SNEGSKA (reference sequence). The CDR3 totals 15 residues. The CDR3 loop reads CSAGLAAHLGDTQYF. The CDR3 DNA follows: TGCAGTGCCGGACTAGCGGCCCACTTGGGAGATACGCAGTATTTT.

This clonotype was picked up a small number of times. The rearrangement uses TRBV7-9 and TRBJ1-2, with D perhaps matching TRBD1 (5 bases). The CDR3 sequence is 16 residues long. Trimming took off 1 base at V and 4 bases at J, with 16 bases between the two ends. Germline CDR1 SEHNR, CDR2 FQNEAQ (reference sequence). The CDR3 reads CASSLEGWDLPYGYTF. The CDR3 coding sequence is TGTGCCAGCAGCTTAGAGGGCTGGGACCTCCCCTATGGCTACACCTTC. The variable domain in full, with the rest retrieved from reference TRBV7-9 and TRBJ1-2, is DTGVSQNPRHKITKRGQNVTFRCDPISEHNRLYWYRQTLGQGPEFLTYFQNEAQLEKSRLLSDRFSAERPKGSFSTLEIQRTEQGDSAMYLCASSLEGWDLPYGYTFGSGTRLTVV.

This clonotype was detected ten times or more. The chain couples TRBV7-2 to TRBJ2-1; D is possibly TRBD2 (7 bases). V lost 2 bases and J lost 8, with 16 bases in between. Germline lookup yields CDR1 SGHTA and CDR2 FQGNSA. The CDR3 extends over 15 amino acids. CDR3 coding DNA: TGTGCCAGCAGCTTATGGGGGGGGGGCGGCGATGAGCAGTTCTTC. Translated: CASSLWGGGGDEQFF. Together with reference TRBV7-2 and TRBJ2-1, the CDR3 gives the full variable domain: GAGVSQSPSNKVTEKGKDVELRCDPISGHTALYWYRQSLGQGLEFLIYFQGNSAPDKSGLPSDRFSAERTGGSVSTLTIQRTQQEDSAVYLCASSLWGGGGDEQFFGPGTRLTVL.

The CDR3 DNA is TGTGCCAGCAGTTACGTCACGGGGGGGAACACCGGGGAGCTGTTTTTT. Translation: CASSYVTGGNTGELFF. The gene calls are TRBV6-8 and TRBJ2-2; 7 bases agree with TRBD2. Germline trimming cut 2 bases from V and 1 base from J; bases unmatched to any gene: 4. The CDR3 covers 16 residues. Germline V gene data show CDR1 as MNHGY and CDR2 as SAAAGT.

This clonotype turned up a few times. V is TRBV28 and J is TRBJ1-1; possibly TRBD1 for D (6 bases). From germline, CDR1 is MDHEN and CDR2 SYDVKM. With 7 bases removed from V and 4 bases from J, the gap between germline ends came to 28 bases. This CDR3 comprises 18 residues. CDR3 region: CASIPIQQGPGRGTEAFF. CDR3 bases: TGTGCCAGCATCCCCATACAACAGGGACCTGGGAGAGGCACTGAAGCTTTCTTT. Filled out from reference TRBV28 and TRBJ1-1, the complete variable domain reads DVKVTQSSRYLVKRTGEKVFLECVQDMDHENMFWYRQDPGLGLRLIYFSYDVKMKEKGDIPEGYSVSREKKERFSLILESASTNQTSMYLCASIPIQQGPGRGTEAFFGQGTRLTVV.

This rearrangement joins TRBV29-1 to TRBJ1-1; TRBD1 matches at 7 bases. The V segment lost 5 bases and the J segment 6 bases; nucleotides outside the gene matches: 6. The germline CDR1 and CDR2 sequences are SQVTM and ANQGSEA. The CDR3 sequence is 12 residues long. CDR3 in DNA: TGCAGCGTTCGGGCAGGGGGTGCTGAAGCTTTCTTT. Protein product: CSVRAGGAEAFF.

DNA for the CDR3: TGTGCCAGCAGCACCGTCCCGGGACAGGGAACGAGACAGCCCCAGCATTTT. Protein sequence: CASSTVPGQGTRQPQHF. The chain joins TRBV6-2 or TRBV6-3 to TRBJ1-5, with 9 bases identical to TRBD1. Germline CDR1 reads MNHEY; CDR2 reads SVGEGT. The CDR3 is 17 amino acids. Trimming took 6 bases from V and 7 from J; bases not matched to a gene: 16.

The chain carries TRBV7-2 and TRBJ2-1; TRBD2 matches at 7 bases. The CDR3 loop spans 15 amino acids. With V trimmed by 5 bases and J by 7 bases, 11 bases remained unmatched. Germline CDR1 reads SGHTA; CDR2 reads FQGNSA. This chain's CDR3 is CASSPSGVPKNEQFF. The CDR3, as DNA: TGTGCCAGCAGCCCAAGCGGGGTCCCTAAGAATGAGCAGTTCTTC.

The J gene is TRBJ2-3, the V gene TRBV7-2; the D is unclear. CDR1 is SGHTA and CDR2 is FQGNSA in the germline V gene. This CDR3 has 14 residues. The ends were cut back, 4 bases at V and 6 bases at J, with 14 bases in the middle. As DNA, the CDR3 is TGTGCCAGCAGCTCCTATCCAACCCCGGATACGCAGTATTTT. It encodes CASSSYPTPDTQYF.

Notes on this clonotype: A much larger clone lies one base from this, so it may be a read error. CDR3 sequence (DNA): TGCACCAGCAGCCAAGTCTCTACCCCCATAGATACGCAGTATTTT. Translation gives CTSSQVSTPIDTQYF. The gene calls are TRBV4-1 and TRBJ2-3; D ambiguous. There are 15 residues in the CDR3. Germline V lookup: CDR1 MGHRA, CDR2 YSYEKL.

The chain recombines TRBV6-2 or TRBV6-3 with TRBJ2-3; D unclear. This CDR3 is built from 14 residues. Germline V gives CDR1 MNHEY, CDR2 SVGEGT. The ends were cut back, 0 bases at V and 6 bases at J, with 10 bases in the middle. The CDR3 DNA sequence: TGTGCCAGCAGTTACTCGACGGGCATCGATACGCAGTATTTT. Amino acid sequence: CASSYSTGIDTQYF.